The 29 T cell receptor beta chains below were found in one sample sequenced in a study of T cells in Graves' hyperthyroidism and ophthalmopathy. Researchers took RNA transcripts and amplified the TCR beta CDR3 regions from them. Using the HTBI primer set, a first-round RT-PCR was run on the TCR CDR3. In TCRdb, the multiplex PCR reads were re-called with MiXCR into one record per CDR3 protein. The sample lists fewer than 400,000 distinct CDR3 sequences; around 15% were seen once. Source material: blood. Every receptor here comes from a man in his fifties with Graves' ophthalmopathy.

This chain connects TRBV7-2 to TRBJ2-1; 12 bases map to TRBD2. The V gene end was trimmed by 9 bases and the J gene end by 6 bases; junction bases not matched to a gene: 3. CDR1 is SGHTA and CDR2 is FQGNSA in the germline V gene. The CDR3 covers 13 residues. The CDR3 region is CASGLAGINEQFF. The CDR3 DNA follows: TGTGCCAGTGGACTAGCGGGAATCAATGAGCAGTTCTTC.

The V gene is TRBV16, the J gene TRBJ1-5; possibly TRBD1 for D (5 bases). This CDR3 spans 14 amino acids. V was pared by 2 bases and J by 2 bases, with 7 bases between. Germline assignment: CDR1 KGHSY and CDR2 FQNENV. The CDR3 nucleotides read TGTGCCAGCAGCCAAAGGGGAGGCAATCAGCCCCAGCATTTT. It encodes CASSQRGGNQPQHF.

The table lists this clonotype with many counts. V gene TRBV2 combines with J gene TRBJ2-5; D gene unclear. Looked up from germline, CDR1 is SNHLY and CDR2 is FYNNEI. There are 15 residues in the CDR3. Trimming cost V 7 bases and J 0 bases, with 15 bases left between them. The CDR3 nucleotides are TGTGCCAGCACTCGAATCCTGGGGTACCAAGAGACCCAGTACTTC. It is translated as CASTRILGYQETQYF.

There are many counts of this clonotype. This chain's CDR3 is CASSGGGTYNEQFF. CDR3 DNA sequence: TGTGCCAGCAGTGGCGGGGGGACCTACAATGAGCAGTTCTTC. The chain recombines TRBV2 with TRBJ2-1; 8 bases align to TRBD2. Germline V gene sequence: CDR1 SNHLY, CDR2 FYNNEI. This CDR3 has 14 amino acids. With V trimmed by 4 bases and J by 2 bases, 1 base remained unmatched.

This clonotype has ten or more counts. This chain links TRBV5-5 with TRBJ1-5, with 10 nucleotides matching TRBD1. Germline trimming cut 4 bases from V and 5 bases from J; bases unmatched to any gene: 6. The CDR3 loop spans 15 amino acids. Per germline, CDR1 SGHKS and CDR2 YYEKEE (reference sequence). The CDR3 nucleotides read TGTGCCAGCAGCGGAACCGGGACAGGGGATCAGCCCCAGCATTTT. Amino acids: CASSGTGTGDQPQHF.

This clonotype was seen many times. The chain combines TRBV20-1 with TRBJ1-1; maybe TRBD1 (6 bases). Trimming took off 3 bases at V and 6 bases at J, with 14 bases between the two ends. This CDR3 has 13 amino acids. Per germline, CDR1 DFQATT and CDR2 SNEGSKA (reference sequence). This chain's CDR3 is CSASVGGLSEAFF. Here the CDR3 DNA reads TGCAGTGCTAGTGTCGGGGGGCTATCTGAAGCTTTCTTT.

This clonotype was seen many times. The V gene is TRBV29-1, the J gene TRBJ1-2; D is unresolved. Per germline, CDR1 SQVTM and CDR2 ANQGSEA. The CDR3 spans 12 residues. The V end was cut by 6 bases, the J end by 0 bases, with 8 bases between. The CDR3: CSVVTANYGYTF. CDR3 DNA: TGCAGCGTAGTTACAGCTAACTATGGCTACACCTTC.

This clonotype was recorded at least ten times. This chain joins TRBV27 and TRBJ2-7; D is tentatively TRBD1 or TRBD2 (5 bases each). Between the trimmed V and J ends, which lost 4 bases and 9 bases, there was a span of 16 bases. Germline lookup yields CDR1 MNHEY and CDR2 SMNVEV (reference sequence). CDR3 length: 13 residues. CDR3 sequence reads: CASSSLRTQGQYF. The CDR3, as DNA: TGTGCCAGCAGTTCGCTCCGGACTCAGGGGCAGTACTTC.

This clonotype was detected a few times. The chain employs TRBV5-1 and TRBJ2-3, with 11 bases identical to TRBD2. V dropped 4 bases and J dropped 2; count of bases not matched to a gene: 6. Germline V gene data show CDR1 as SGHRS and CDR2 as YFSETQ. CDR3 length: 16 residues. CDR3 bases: TGCGCCAGCAGCCTTAGACTAGCGGGAATCACAGATACGCAGTATTTT. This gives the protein CASSLRLAGITDTQYF.

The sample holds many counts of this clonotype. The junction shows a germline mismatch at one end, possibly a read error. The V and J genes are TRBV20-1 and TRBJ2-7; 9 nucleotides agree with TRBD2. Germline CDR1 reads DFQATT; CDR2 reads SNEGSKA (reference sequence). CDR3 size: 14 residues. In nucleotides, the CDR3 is TGCAGTGCTGCCCCGGGACTAGCTTCCTCCGAGCAGTACTTC. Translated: CSAAPGLASSEQYF.

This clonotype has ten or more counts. CDR3 amino acids: CASSLGGLAGKNEQFF. The CDR3, as DNA: TGTGCCAGCAGTTTAGGGGGACTAGCGGGAAAGAATGAGCAGTTCTTC. The chain carries TRBV28 and TRBJ2-1; TRBD2 aligns across 13 bases. The germline V gene encodes CDR1 MDHEN and CDR2 SYDVKM. V gave up 2 bases and J gave up 7 bases; unmatched junction bases: 5. The CDR3 length is 16 residues.

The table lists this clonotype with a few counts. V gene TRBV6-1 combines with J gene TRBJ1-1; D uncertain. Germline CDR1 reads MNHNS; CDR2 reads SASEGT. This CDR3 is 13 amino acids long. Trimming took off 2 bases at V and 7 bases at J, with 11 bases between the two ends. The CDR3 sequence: CASSEPGIYEAFF. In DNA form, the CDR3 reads TGTGCCAGCAGTGAACCCGGGATCTATGAAGCTTTCTTT.

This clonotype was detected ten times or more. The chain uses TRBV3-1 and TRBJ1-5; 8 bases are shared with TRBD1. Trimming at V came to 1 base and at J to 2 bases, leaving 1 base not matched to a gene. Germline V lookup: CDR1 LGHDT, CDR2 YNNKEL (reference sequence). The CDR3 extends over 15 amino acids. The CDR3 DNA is TGTGCCAGCAGCCAAGGGGGACAGGGCAATCAGCCCCAGCATTTT. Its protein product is CASSQGGQGNQPQHF. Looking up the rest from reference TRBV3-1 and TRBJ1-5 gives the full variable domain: DTAVSQTPKYLVTQMGNDKSIKCEQNLGHDTMYWYKQDSKKFLKIMFSYNNKELIINETVPNRFSPKSPDKAHLNLHINSLELGDSAVYFCASSQGGQGNQPQHFGDGTRLSIL.

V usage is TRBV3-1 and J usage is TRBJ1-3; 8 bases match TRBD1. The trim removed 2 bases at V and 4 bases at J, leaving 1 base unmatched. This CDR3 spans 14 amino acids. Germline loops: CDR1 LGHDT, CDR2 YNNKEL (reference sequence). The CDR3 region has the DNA TGTGCCAGCAGCCAAAGGGACAGGGGAAACACCATATATTTT. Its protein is CASSQRDRGNTIYF.

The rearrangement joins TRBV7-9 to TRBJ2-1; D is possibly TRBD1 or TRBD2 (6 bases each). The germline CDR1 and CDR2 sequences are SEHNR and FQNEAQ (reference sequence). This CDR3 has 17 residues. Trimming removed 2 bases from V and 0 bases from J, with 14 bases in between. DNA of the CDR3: TGTGCCAGCAGCTTAATCGGGGGCCCTAGCTCCTACAATGAGCAGTTCTTC. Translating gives CASSLIGGPSSYNEQFF.

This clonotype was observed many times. CDR3 loop: CASSPFAGRGEQYF. CDR3 DNA: TGTGCCAGCAGCCCATTTGCCGGGAGGGGCGAGCAGTACTTC. The chain joins TRBV11-1 to TRBJ2-7; 8 nucleotides match TRBD2. Losses at the gene ends were 5 bases for V and 6 bases for J; bases not matched to a gene: 9. CDR3 length: 14 amino acids. Germline V lookup: CDR1 SGHAT, CDR2 FQDESV (reference sequence).

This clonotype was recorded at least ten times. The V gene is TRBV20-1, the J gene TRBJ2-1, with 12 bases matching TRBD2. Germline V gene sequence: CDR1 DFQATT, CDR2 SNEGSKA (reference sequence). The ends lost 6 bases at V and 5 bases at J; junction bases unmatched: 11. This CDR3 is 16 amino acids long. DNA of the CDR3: TGCAGTGCAAGGACTAGCGGGAACAACGTTAACAATGAGCAGTTCTTC. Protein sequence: CSARTSGNNVNNEQFF.

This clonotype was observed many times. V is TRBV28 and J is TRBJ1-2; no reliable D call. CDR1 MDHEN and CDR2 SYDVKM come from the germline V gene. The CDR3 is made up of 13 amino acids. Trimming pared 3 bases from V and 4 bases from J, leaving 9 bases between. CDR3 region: CASSFADRYGYTF. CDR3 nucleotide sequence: TGTGCCAGCAGTTTCGCTGACCGCTATGGCTACACCTTC.

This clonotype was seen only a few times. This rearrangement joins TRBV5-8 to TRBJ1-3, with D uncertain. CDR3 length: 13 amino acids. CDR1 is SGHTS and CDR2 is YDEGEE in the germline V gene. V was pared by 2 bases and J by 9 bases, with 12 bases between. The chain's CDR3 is CASSLGSTGTIYF. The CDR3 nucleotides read TGTGCCAGCAGCTTAGGGAGCACCGGCACCATATATTTT.

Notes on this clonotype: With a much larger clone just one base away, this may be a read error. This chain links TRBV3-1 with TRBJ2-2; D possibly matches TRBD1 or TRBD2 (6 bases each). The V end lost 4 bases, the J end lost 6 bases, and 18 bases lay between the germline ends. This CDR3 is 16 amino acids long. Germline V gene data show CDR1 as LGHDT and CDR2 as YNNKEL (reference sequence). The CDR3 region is CASSPDSGARAGELFF. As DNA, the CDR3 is TGTGCCAGCAGCCCAGATTCGGGGGCTCGAGCCGGGGAGCTGTTTTTT.

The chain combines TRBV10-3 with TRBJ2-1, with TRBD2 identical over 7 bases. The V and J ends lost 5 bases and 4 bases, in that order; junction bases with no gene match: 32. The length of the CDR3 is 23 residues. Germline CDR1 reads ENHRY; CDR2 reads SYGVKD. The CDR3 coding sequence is TGTGCCATCAGTCAAAACACAGCAACGGGTGGTGTGAGCGGGACCAAACTATACAATGAGCAGTTCTTC. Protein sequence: CAISQNTATGGVSGTKLYNEQFF.

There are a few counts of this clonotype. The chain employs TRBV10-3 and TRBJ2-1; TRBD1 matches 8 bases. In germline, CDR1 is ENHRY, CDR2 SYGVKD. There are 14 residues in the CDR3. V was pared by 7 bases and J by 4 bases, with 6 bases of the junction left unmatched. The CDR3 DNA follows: TGTGCCATCAAAAACGGGACAGGATACAATGAGCAGTTCTTC. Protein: CAIKNGTGYNEQFF.

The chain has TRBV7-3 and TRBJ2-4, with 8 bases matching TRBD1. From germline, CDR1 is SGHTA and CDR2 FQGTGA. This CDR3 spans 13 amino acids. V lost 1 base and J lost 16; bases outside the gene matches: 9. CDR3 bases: TGTGCCAGCAGCTTAAACAGGGGGACAGTGCTCTACTTC. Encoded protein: CASSLNRGTVLYF.

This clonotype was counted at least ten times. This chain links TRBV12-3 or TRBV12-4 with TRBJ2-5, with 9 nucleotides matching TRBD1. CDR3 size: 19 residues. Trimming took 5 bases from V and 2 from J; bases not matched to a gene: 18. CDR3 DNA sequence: TGTGCCAGCAGTAGTTCCGGGACAGGGCCCATCCCCGATCAAGAGACCCAGTACTTC. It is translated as CASSSSGTGPIPDQETQYF.

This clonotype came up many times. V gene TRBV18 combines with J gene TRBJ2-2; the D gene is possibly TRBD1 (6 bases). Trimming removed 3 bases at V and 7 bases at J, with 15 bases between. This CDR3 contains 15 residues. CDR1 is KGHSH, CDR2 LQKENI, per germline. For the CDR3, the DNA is TGTGCCAGCTCACCGGGGACACAGGCCGGCGGGGAGCTGTTTTTT. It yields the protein CASSPGTQAGGELFF.

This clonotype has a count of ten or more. CDR3 nucleotides: TGTGCCAGCAGCTTGTCAGCAGGGGGCCATCAGCCCCAGCATTTT. It codes for CASSLSAGGHQPQHF. The chain combines TRBV5-8 with TRBJ1-5; 8 bases line up with TRBD1. Trimming at V came to 1 base and at J to 5 bases, leaving 5 bases not matched to a gene. This CDR3 has 15 residues. The V gene's germline CDR1 is SGHTS and CDR2 YDEGEE. The whole variable domain, remainder taken from reference TRBV5-8 and TRBJ1-5, is EAGVTQSPTHLIKTRGQQATLRCSPISGHTSVYWYQQALGLGLQFLLWYDEGEERNRGNFPPRFSGRQFPNYSSELNVNALELEDSALYLCASSLSAGGHQPQHFGDGTRLSIL.

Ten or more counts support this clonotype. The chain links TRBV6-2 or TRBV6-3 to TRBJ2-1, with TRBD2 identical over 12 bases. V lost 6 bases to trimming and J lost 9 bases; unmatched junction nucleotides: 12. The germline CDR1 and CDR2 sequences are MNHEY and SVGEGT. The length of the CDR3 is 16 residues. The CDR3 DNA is TGTGCCAGCAGCAAACTAGCGGGAGGCCTCGTGGGTGAGCAGTTCTTC. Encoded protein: CASSKLAGGLVGEQFF.

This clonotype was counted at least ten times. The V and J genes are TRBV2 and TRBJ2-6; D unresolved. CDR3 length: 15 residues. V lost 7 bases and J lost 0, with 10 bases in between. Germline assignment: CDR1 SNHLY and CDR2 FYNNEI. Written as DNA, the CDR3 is TGTGCCAGCACCCAACGGCACTCTGGGGCCAACGTCCTGACTTTC. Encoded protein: CASTQRHSGANVLTF.

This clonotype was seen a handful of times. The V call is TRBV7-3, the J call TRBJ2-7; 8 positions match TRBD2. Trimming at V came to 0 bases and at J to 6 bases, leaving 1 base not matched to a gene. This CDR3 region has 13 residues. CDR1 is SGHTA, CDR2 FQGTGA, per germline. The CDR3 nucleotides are TGTGCCAGCAGCTTAACCGGGGGGGGCGAGCAGTACTTC. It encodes CASSLTGGGEQYF.